There are a few counts of the clone carrying this T cell receptor (beta chain). The data stem from a study of shared clonotypes between healthy human individuals. Study details: Every donor yielded three CD4 naive, three CD4 memory, two CD8 naive and one CD8 memory plate.

This table comes from immunoSEQ multiplex PCR, and its TCRdb copy is limited to in-frame clones, with some not included. The repertoire holds 950,000 to 1,100,000 clones, with about 80% as singletons. Caucasian adults living in Nashville, Tennessee, provided all samples. CDR3 length equals 15 residues. Germline-derived CDR1 and CDR2 are SGHDT and YYEEEE. The V end lost 5 bases, the J end lost 2 bases, and 17 bases lay between the germline ends. This receptor was obtained from a man younger than 35 in good health. Sequenced input: memory CD4+ T cells sorted from blood. Regarding subset: CD45RA-negative fraction. The chain employs TRBV5-6 and TRBJ2-7; maybe TRBD1 (6 bases). CDR3 DNA sequence: TGTGCCAGCAGGCAAGATCCCGGGACACCCTACGAGCAGTACTTC. This sequence encodes CASRQDPGTPYEQYF. Using reference TRBV5-6 and TRBJ2-7 for the parts outside the CDR3, the full variable domain is DAGVTQSPTHLIKTRGQQVTLRCSPKSGHDTVSWYQQALGQGPQFIFQYYEEEERQRGNFPDRFSGHQFPNYSSELNVNALLLGDSALYLCASRQDPGTPYEQYFGPGTRLTVT.